One and the same sample provided the 9 T cell receptor beta chains below, sequenced in a study of blood T cell repertoires in COVID-19. Here immunoSEQ multiplex PCR was the method, and the copy in TCRdb shows in-frame clones only, minus some. The sample lists approximately 440,000 clones, approximately 90% occurring once. The sample was PBMCs or T cells enriched from blood (not recorded which). Source of these receptors: a woman aged 18-30 years who had recovered from COVID-19.

The CDR3 coding sequence is TGTGCCAGCAGCTTAACGTGGGGCCAGAGCACTGAAGCTTTCTTT. The encoded protein is CASSLTWGQSTEAFF. The chain joins TRBV7-8 to TRBJ1-1; D may be TRBD1 (5 bases). Germline CDR1 and CDR2: SGHVS and FQNEAQ. Trimming removed 2 bases from V and 4 bases from J, with 14 bases in between. The CDR3 is made up of 15 amino acids.

The chain is built from TRBV5-1 and TRBJ1-1; 7 positions agree with TRBD1. Germline loops: CDR1 SGHRS, CDR2 YFSETQ. The CDR3 consists of 14 residues. The junction had 7 bases not matched to a gene; V was cut back by 7 bases and J by 1 base. This CDR3 is CASSSGGGNTEAFF. CDR3 coding DNA: TGCGCCAGCTCCTCAGGGGGAGGGAACACTGAAGCTTTCTTT.

The CDR3 loop reads CASRDTGGTGYGYTF. As DNA, the CDR3 is TGTGCCAGTAGGGACACAGGGGGTACTGGCTATGGCTACACCTTC. This chain links TRBV19 with TRBJ1-2; 8 bases match TRBD1. The CDR3 contains 15 residues. The trim removed 6 bases at V and 4 bases at J, leaving 10 bases unmatched. Germline CDR1 is LNHDA and CDR2 is SQIVND (reference sequence). Complete variable domain (other parts from reference TRBV19 and TRBJ1-2): DGGITQSPKYLFRKEGQNVTLSCEQNLNHDAMYWYRQDPGQGLRLIYYSQIVNDFQKGDIAEGYSVSREKKESFPLTVTSAQKNPTAFYLCASRDTGGTGYGYTFGSGTRLTVV.

CDR3 amino acids: CASSWITGDRQPQHF. As DNA, the CDR3 is TGTGCCAGCAGCTGGATAACAGGGGATCGGCAGCCCCAGCATTTT. The J gene is TRBJ1-5, the V gene TRBV5-5; 7 positions match TRBD1. After removal of 3 bases from V and 7 bases from J, the junction contained 10 bases not matched to a gene. This CDR3 is built from 15 residues. In germline, CDR1 is SGHKS, CDR2 YYEKEE (reference sequence).

This chain connects TRBV28 to TRBJ1-1; 12 nucleotides align to TRBD1. Germline CDR1 and CDR2: MDHEN and SYDVKM. V lost 7 bases to trimming and J lost 8 bases; unmatched junction nucleotides: 8. This CDR3 is 14 amino acids long. CDR3 in amino acids: CASIPGQGAGEAFF. The CDR3 DNA reads as TGTGCCAGCATACCGGGACAGGGGGCCGGCGAAGCTTTCTTT.

The V gene is TRBV24-1, the J gene TRBJ2-3; D possibly corresponds to TRBD2 (5 bases). This CDR3 comprises 14 residues. The germline V gene has CDR1 KGHDR and CDR2 SFDVKD. Trimming took off 4 bases at V and 4 bases at J, with 11 bases between the two ends. The DNA for the CDR3 is TGTGCCACCAGTGACACGGGGTCTTCAGATACGCAGTATTTT. It encodes CATSDTGSSDTQYF.

This chain joins TRBV29-1 and TRBJ2-7; 10 nucleotides line up with TRBD1. The CDR3 is made up of 12 amino acids. CDR1 SQVTM and CDR2 ANQGSEA come from the germline V gene. Here the CDR3 DNA reads TGCGGAGTATCCGGGACAGGGGTCGAGCAGTACTTC. It codes for CGVSGTGVEQYF.

J is TRBJ1-5 and V is TRBV5-6, with 7 bases identical to TRBD1. The trim removed 1 base at V and 7 bases at J, leaving 8 bases unmatched. CDR1 is SGHDT and CDR2 is YYEEEE in the germline V gene. This CDR3 is built from 15 residues. The CDR3 loop reads CASSLNRGFGQPQHF. The DNA for the CDR3 is TGTGCCAGCAGCTTGAACAGGGGATTCGGGCAGCCCCAGCATTTT.

The genes are TRBV30 and TRBJ1-2; a possible D gene is TRBD1 (5 bases). Germline V gives CDR1 GTSNPN, CDR2 SVGIG (reference sequence). The CDR3 has 15 residues. V was trimmed by 0 bases and J by 6 bases, leaving 17 bases between them. In DNA, the CDR3 is TGTGCCTGGAGTGTAGTGGGTGCAGGGTCGGATGGCTACACCTTC. Its protein is CAWSVVGAGSDGYTF.